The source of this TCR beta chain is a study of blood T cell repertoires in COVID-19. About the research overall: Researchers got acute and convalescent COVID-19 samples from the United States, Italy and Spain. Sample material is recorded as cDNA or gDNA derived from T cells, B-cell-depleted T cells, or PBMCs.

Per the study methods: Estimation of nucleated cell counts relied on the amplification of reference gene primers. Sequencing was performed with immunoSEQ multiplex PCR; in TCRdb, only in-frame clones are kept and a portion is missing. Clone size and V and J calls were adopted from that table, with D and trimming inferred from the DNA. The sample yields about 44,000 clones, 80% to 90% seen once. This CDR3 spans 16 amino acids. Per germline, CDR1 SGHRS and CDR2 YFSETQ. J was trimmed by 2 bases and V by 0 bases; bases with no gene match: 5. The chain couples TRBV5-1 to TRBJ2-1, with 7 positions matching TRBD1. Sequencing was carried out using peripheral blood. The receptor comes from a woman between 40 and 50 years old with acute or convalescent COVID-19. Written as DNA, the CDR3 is TGCGCCAGCAGCTTGGAGGACAGGCTGACCTACAATGAGCAGTTCTTC. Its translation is CASSLEDRLTYNEQFF.